A selection of T cell receptor beta chains follows, all from one sample in a study of blood T cell repertoires in COVID-19. Here immunoSEQ multiplex PCR was the method, and the copy in TCRdb shows in-frame clones only, minus some. The profile shows 140,000 or so clones, roughly 84% of them singletons. The source material was peripheral blood. These receptor sequences come from a man in his sixties with active or convalescent COVID-19. Each CDR3 is given with its conserved first and last residue. The D gene is left open where the match is weak. Clone size appears in some rows only: once, few, many, or a class for an expanded clone.

16 | TRBJ2-6 | TRBD1 | TRBV6-5 | - | TGTGCCAGCAGTTCCACAGGGGGCTCTGGGGCCAACGTCCTGACTTTC | CASSSTGGSGANVLTF
15 | TRBJ1-5 | TRBD1 | TRBV19 | few | TGTGCCAGTAGTATTACAGGGGGAAAAAATCAGCCCCAGCATTTT | CASSITGGKNQPQHF
13 | TRBJ1-5 | - | TRBV2 | - | TGTGCCAGCAACGGGTATAGCAATCAGCCCCAGCATTTT | CASNGYSNQPQHF
16 | TRBJ1-4 | - | TRBV19 | few | TGTGCCAGTAGTATCTCCCTCTCCGCAACTAATGAAAAACTGTTTTTT | CASSISLSATNEKLFF
16 | TRBJ1-3 | - | TRBV5-6 | few | TGTGCCAGCAGCCCCCCCGACAGTCGATCTGGAAACACCATATATTTT | CASSPPDSRSGNTIYF
16 | TRBJ1-2 | - | TRBV15 | few | TGTGCCACTAAGCCCCGGACGTCCAGGGTCAACTATGGCTACACCTTC | CATKPRTSRVNYGYTF
16 | TRBJ2-3 | TRBD1 | TRBV24-1 | once | TGTGCCACCAGTGATCCGGGACAGGTAGCTGTAGATACGCAGTATTTT | CATSDPGQVAVDTQYF
14 | TRBJ2-3 | - | TRBV7-8 | once | TGTGCCAGCAGCTTAGTTGAACTCACAGATACGCAGTATTTT | CASSLVELTDTQYF
13 | TRBJ2-3 | TRBD1 | TRBV29-1 | few | TGCAGCGCTGCAGGGACAGGGCAAGATACGCAGTATTTT | CSAAGTGQDTQYF
12 | TRBJ1-3 | - | TRBV3-1/TRBV3-2 | - | TGTGCCAGCAGCCAATCTCGAAACACCATATATTTT | CASSQSRNTIYF
16 | TRBJ1-6 | - | TRBV19 | - | TGTGCCAGTAGTCTCCCCCCCGGGACAAATAATTCACCCCTCCACTTT | CASSLPPGTNNSPLHF
14 | TRBJ2-1 | - | TRBV5-1 | few | TGCGCCAGCAGCTTGAGGGAGCACTACAATGAGCAGTTCTTC | CASSLREHYNEQFF
14 | TRBJ2-7 | TRBD2 | TRBV4-1 | - | TGCGCCAGCAGCCAAGACCCCGGGAGGTACGAGCAGTACTTC | CASSQDPGRYEQYF
11 | TRBJ1-2 | - | TRBV6-5 | - | TGTGCCAGCAGCCGCAACACCGGCTACACCTTC | CASSRNTGYTF
15 | TRBJ2-6 | TRBD1 | TRBV15 | - | TGTGCCACCAGCAGAAGGGGGCCTGGGGCCAACGTCCTGACTTTC | CATSRRGPGANVLTF
16 | TRBJ1-1 | TRBD1 | TRBV10-2 | - | TGCGCCAGCAGTGAGCCCGCACGACAGGGCGGAACTGAAGCTTTCTTT | CASSEPARQGGTEAFF
14 | TRBJ1-1 | - | TRBV6-5 | - | TGTGCCAGCAGTCGGACTGGCGGAGTCGAAGAAGCTTTCTTT | CASSRTGGVEEAFF
15 | TRBJ1-2 | - | TRBV5-1 | - | TGCGCCAGCAGCTTCCCAGGGGCGGGCGACTATGGCTACACCTTC | CASSFPGAGDYGYTF
18 | TRBJ1-1 | - | TRBV19 | - | TGTGCCAGTAGTATGTCAGGGTTGGGAAGCCCCAGAAACACTGAAGCTTTCTTT | CASSMSGLGSPRNTEAFF
15 | TRBJ2-1 | TRBD2 | TRBV10-3 | - | TGTGCCATCAAGGGGGGGCGGGAGGCCTACAATGAGCAGTTCTTC | CAIKGGREAYNEQFF
16 | TRBJ1-6 | - | TRBV6-2/TRBV6-3 | - | TGTGCCAGCAGTTTGAGGGTTAGCTCCTATAATTCACCCCTCCACTTT | CASSLRVSSYNSPLHF
15 | TRBJ1-2 | - | TRBV18 | - | TGTGCCAGCTCACCAGTGGACTTAAAGAACTATGGCTACACCTTC | CASSPVDLKNYGYTF
13 | TRBJ1-2 | TRBD1 | TRBV27 | - | TGTGCCAGCAGTCTGGGGACAGGGGATGGCTACACCTTC | CASSLGTGDGYTF
15 | TRBJ2-1 | TRBD2 | TRBV24-1 | - | TGTGCCACCAGTGATTCTTCCGGGAGGGATCTTGAGCAGTTCTTC | CATSDSSGRDLEQFF
12 | TRBJ1-2 | TRBD1 | TRBV11-3 | - | TGTGCCAGCAGGGACAGGGGGTATGGCTACACCTTC | CASRDRGYGYTF
14 | TRBJ2-1 | - | TRBV6-6 | once | TGTGCCAGCAGTTACAGGGACTCTTACAATGAGCAGTTCTTC | CASSYRDSYNEQFF
15 | TRBJ1-5 | - | TRBV6-5 | few | TGTGCCAGCAGCCGAAGCGGGGGGTACAATCAGCCCCAGCATTTT | CASSRSGGYNQPQHF
15 | TRBJ2-3 | - | TRBV5-1 | - | TGCGCCAGCAGCTTGGGCGGCGGTGACACAGATACGCAGTATTTT | CASSLGGGDTDTQYF
16 | TRBJ1-3 | - | TRBV6-5 | - | TGTGCCAGCAGTTACATCCCCCCGGGCTCTGGAAACACCATATATTTT | CASSYIPPGSGNTIYF
13 | TRBJ2-3 | - | TRBV27 | - | TGTGCCAGCAGTCGAAGACCTAGGGATACGCAGTATTTT | CASSRRPRDTQYF
15 | TRBJ2-2 | TRBD2 | TRBV6-5 | - | TGTGCCAGCGAAGTTACTAGCGGGATCGGAGGGGAGCTGTTTTTT | CASEVTSGIGGELFF
14 | TRBJ2-2 | TRBD1 | TRBV10-2 | - | TGCGCCAGCACCCGACAGGGGACCACCGGGGAGCTGTTTTTT | CASTRQGTTGELFF
15 | TRBJ2-1 | TRBD2 | TRBV27 | few | TGTGCCAGCAGCGGACTAGCGGGAGGGGGAGTTGAGCAGTTCTTC | CASSGLAGGGVEQFF
16 | TRBJ2-1 | TRBD1 | TRBV10-2 | - | TGCGCCAGCAGCCCTGGGGGACAGGGGCCTTACAATGAGCAGTTCTTC | CASSPGGQGPYNEQFF
14 | TRBJ1-1 | TRBD1 | TRBV18 | once | TGTGCCAGCTCGGAGGGACAGGTAAACACTGAAGCTTTCTTT | CASSEGQVNTEAFF
15 | TRBJ1-5 | TRBD1 | TRBV7-2 | few | TGTGCCAGCAGGGGGGGGACAGGGGTTAATCAGCCCCAGCATTTT | CASRGGTGVNQPQHF
15 | TRBJ1-2 | TRBD1 | TRBV4-3 | - | TGCGCCAGCAGCCAAGGAACAGGGGAGTACTATGGCTACACCTTC | CASSQGTGEYYGYTF
14 | TRBJ2-1 | - | TRBV7-2 | few | TGTGCCAGCAGCTCACAGAGGGGGAACAATGAGCAGTTCTTC | CASSSQRGNNEQFF
16 | TRBJ2-1 | TRBD2 | TRBV6-2/TRBV6-3 | - | TGTGCCAGCAGTCCGTCTATGGGGGGGAGTTACAATGAGCAGTTCTTC | CASSPSMGGSYNEQFF
19 | TRBJ2-5 | TRBD2 | TRBV27 | - | TGTGCCAGCAGTTTCTGGCCTTGGCGGGAGGGCCAGGTAAAAGAGACCCAGTACTTC | CASSFWPWREGQVKETQYF
15 | TRBJ1-5 | - | TRBV24-1 | - | TGTGCCACCAGTGATAGAGTGGGCACCAATCAGCCCCAGCATTTT | CATSDRVGTNQPQHF
17 | TRBJ2-5 | TRBD2 | TRBV7-2 | - | TGTGCCAGCAGCTCAGCCGGGCGGGGGGCGGAGCAAGAGACCCAGTACTTC | CASSSAGRGAEQETQYF
14 | TRBJ1-5 | TRBD1 | TRBV6-2/TRBV6-3 | - | TGTGCCAGCAGCCGGGACAGGGGGGTTCAGCCCCAGCATTTT | CASSRDRGVQPQHF
14 | TRBJ1-2 | - | TRBV30 | - | TGTGCCTGGAGTTCTGTCGCTCCTGGAGCTGGCTACACCTTC | CAWSSVAPGAGYTF
15 | TRBJ1-2 | TRBD1 | TRBV27 | - | TGTGCCAGCAGTTCACTGACAGGGGTTAACTATGGCTACACCTTC | CASSSLTGVNYGYTF
16 | TRBJ2-1 | - | TRBV2 | few | TGTGCCAGCAGTTCGGAGGGATACGGCTCCTACAATGAGCAGTTCTTC | CASSSEGYGSYNEQFF
15 | TRBJ1-5 | TRBD1 | TRBV5-1 | - | TGCGCCAGCAGCTTGGATGGACAGGGCAATCAGCCCCAGCATTTT | CASSLDGQGNQPQHF
14 | TRBJ1-1 | - | TRBV5-1 | - | TGCGCCAGCAGCTCGGGGGGGACGAACACTGAAGCTTTCTTT | CASSSGGTNTEAFF